One T cell receptor (beta chain) is described in this entry. Its antigen is still unknown. MiXCR was run by TCRdb on the reads, yielding one entry per CDR3 protein. The data contain 700,000 to 850,000 distinct CDR3 sequences, 30% to 35% of them seen just once; the ten biggest clones take up roughly 12%. The data are from a study of T cell repertoires in cytomegalovirus infection. Germline V gene sequence: CDR1 SGHDT, CDR2 YYEEEE. The CDR3 runs to 17 residues. The J segment lost 5 bases and the V segment lost 5 bases, leaving 11 bases of the junction unmatched. The chain recombines TRBV5-6 with TRBJ2-5; 14 nucleotides match TRBD2. The clonotype was recovered from a human donor in good health (CMV status not recorded). Some clones in this sample may be carry-over from other donors' samples. Sequencing was performed on cultured CD8+ T cells from PBMCs, taken from culture after CMV antigen stimulation. The CDR3 protein is CASSSGLAGARGETQYF. For the CDR3, the DNA is TGTGCCAGCAGTTCGGGACTAGCGGGGGCCCGAGGGGAGACCCAGTACTTC.